The clone carrying this TCR beta chain was counted between two and nine times. What it recognizes is unknown. TCRdb ran MiXCR on the 5' RACE reads and lists one entry per CDR3 protein. The profile covers about 240,000 distinct CDR3 sequences, with about 13% appearing a single time and 3.5% to 4.5% taken by the ten largest. The CDR3 is made up of 12 amino acids. V shed 7 bases and J shed 11 bases, with 12 bases lying between them. These data are taken from a study of identical twins. Study-level results: The models gave estimates that fell short of the out-of-frame TCR alpha sharing seen in monozygotic twins. Zero-insertion analyses were open to partial confounding by invariant MAIT and iNKT cells. Excess sharing between twins was weaker in beta out-of-frame sequences.

The same data also went into a second study, on yellow fever vaccine responses in identical twins.

This TCR was sampled from a woman in her late teens or twenties in good health. Sequencing was performed on memory (CD45RO+) T cells sorted from blood. The chain joins TRBV12-3 or TRBV12-4 to TRBJ1-6, with no clear D. CDR3 amino acids: CASNHPGTPLHF. In nucleotides, the CDR3 is TGTGCCAGCAATCACCCGGGAACACCCCTCCACTTT.